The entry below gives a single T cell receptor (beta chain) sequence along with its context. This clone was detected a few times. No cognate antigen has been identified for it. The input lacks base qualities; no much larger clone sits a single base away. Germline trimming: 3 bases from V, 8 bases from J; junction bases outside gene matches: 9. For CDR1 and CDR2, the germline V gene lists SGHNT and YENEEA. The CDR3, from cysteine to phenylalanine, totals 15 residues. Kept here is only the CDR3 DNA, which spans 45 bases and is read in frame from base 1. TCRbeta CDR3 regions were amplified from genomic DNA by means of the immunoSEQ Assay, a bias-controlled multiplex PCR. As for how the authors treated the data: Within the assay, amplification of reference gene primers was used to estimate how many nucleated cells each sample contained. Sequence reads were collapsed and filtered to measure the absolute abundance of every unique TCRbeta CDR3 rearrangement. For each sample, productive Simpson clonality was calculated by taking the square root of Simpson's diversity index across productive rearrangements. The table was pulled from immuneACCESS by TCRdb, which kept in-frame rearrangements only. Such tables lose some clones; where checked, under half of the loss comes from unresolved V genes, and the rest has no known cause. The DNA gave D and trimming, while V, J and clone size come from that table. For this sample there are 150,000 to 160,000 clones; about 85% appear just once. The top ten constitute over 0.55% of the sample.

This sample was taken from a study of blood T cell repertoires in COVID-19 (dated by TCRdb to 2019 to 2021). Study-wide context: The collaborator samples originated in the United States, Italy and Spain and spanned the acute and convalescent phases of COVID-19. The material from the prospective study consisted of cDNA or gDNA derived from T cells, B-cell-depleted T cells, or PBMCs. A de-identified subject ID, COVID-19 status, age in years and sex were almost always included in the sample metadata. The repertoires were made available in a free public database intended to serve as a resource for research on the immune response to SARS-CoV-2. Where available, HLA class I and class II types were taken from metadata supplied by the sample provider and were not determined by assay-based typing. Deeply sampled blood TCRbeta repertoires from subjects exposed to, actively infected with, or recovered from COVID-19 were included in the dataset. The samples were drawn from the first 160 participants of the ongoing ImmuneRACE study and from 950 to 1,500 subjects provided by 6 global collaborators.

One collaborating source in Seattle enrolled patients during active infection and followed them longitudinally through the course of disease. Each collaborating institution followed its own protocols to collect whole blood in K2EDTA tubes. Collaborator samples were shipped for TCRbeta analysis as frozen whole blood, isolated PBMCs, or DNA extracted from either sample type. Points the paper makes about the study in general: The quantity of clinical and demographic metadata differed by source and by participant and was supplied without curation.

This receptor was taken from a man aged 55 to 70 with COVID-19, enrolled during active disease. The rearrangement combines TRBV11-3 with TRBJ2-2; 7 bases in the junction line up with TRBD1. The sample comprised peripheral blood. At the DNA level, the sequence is TGTGCCAGCAGCTTGGGTGGACAGGCCAGTGGGGAGCTGTTTTTT. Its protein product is CASSLGGQASGELFF.